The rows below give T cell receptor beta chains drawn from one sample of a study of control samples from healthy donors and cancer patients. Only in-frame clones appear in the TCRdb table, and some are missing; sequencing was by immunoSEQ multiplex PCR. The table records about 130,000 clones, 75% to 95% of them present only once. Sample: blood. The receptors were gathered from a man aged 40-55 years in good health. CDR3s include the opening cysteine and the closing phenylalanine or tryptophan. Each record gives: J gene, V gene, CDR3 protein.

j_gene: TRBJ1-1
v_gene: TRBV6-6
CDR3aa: CASSDDWDTLSVAFF

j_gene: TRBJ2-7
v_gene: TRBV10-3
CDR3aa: CAISESPSGEREQYF

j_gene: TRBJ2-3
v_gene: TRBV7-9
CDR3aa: CASSAADTQYF

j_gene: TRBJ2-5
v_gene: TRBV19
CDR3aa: CASSTPGALETQYF

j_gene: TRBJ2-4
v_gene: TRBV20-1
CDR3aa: CSASKGTGRRDIQYF

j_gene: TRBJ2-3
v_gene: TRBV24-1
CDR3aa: CATSDSAATIGSDTQYF

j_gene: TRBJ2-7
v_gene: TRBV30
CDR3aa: CAWMAAPLDEQYF

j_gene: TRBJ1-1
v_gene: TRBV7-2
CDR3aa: CASSLDTGVAMNTEAFF

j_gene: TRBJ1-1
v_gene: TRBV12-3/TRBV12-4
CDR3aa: CASSLVASQLAFF

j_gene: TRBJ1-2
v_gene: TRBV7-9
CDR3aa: CASSLGQGGYTF

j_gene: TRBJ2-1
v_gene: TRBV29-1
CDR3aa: CSVQGGWNEQFF

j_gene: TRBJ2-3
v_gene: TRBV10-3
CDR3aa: CAISDGDLGSSTDTQYF

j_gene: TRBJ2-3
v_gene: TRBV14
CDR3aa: CASSRSTLSTDTQYF

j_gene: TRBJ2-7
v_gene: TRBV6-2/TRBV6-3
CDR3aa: CASSGYRGTYEQYF

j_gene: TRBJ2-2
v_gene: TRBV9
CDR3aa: CASSVAFGAGTGELFF

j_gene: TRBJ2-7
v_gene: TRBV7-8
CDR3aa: CASSLWGGEQYF

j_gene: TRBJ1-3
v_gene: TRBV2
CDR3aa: CASNSRQDSGNTIYF

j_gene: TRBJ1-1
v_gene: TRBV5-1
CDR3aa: CASRLGQGDTEAFF

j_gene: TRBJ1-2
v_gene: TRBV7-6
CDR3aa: CASSLEGHGNYGYTF